A selection of T cell receptor beta chains follows, all from one sample in a study of blood T cell repertoires in COVID-19. The assay was immunoSEQ multiplex PCR, and TCRdb's table has in-frame clones only and misses some. The sample has tens of thousands of clones, just over 85% seen once; the top ten hold approximately 4.6%. The material sequenced was peripheral blood. Receptor source: a human donor in a cohort sampled during active COVID-19. CDR3s include the opening cysteine and the closing phenylalanine or tryptophan.

v_gene	j_gene	CDR3aa
TRBV11-2	TRBJ2-7	CASSLGTLIGQNYEQYF
TRBV7-8	TRBJ2-2	CASSLNQGLGRELFF
TRBV27	TRBJ1-5	CASSQGRYQPQHF
TRBV28	TRBJ1-5	CASRPTGVQPQHF
TRBV14	TRBJ2-5	CASSQMTGTQETQYF
TRBV7-6	TRBJ2-5	CASSLFAAGTLEETQYF
TRBV7-9	TRBJ2-1	CASSPQAGGSSEQFF
TRBV7-6	TRBJ2-1	CASSFGASGDNEQFF
TRBV7-6	TRBJ2-7	CASSLASGQGYEQYF
TRBV10-2	TRBJ2-7	CASIGVYGAYEQYF
TRBV3-1/TRBV3-2	TRBJ1-5	CASSQARNQPQHF
TRBV11-2	TRBJ2-5	CASSLVTGGETQYF
TRBV27	TRBJ2-3	CASSPRVPSTDTQYF
TRBV7-3	TRBJ2-5	CASSLIAGAGQETQYF
TRBV28	TRBJ1-4	CVAGGGTNEKLFF
TRBV7-2	TRBJ2-2	CASSITSGNTGELFF
TRBV9	TRBJ2-4	CASSVAEVGDRGAKNIQYF
TRBV10-3	TRBJ2-1	CAIVGSGVYNEQFF
TRBV29-1	TRBJ2-3	CSVSGGRAWGSTDTQYF
TRBV29-1	TRBJ2-7	CSAGRTSGIYEQYF
TRBV18	TRBJ1-4	CASSPAGRTGEKLFF
TRBV11-3	TRBJ2-3	CASSPETPGQGTDTQYF
TRBV5-5	TRBJ2-1	CASSLGLAPNEQFF
TRBV3-1/TRBV3-2	TRBJ2-6	CASSQGGHGSGANVLTF
TRBV30	TRBJ2-1	CAWSDWVGRGNEQFF
TRBV15	TRBJ2-7	CATSRDGSGKTEQYF
TRBV7-7	TRBJ2-2	CASSPMDRNTGELFF
TRBV14	TRBJ2-7	CASSQDRQGMRFGDEQYF
TRBV3-1/TRBV3-2	TRBJ2-5	CASSHLTSLLQETQYF
TRBV6-6	TRBJ2-1	CASSFRGQGISEQFF
TRBV2	TRBJ2-1	CASSVWHEQFF